The 2 T cell receptor beta chains presented below share a single source sample, sequenced in a study of T cell responses to AZD1222 COVID-19 vaccine. Sequencing was performed with immunoSEQ multiplex PCR; in TCRdb, only in-frame clones are kept and a portion is missing. Of under 70,000 clones in the sample, about four fifths were seen once. Source: peripheral blood, taken on day 0 of MenACWY control vaccination. All receptors come from an adult in good health.

This chain connects TRBV20-1 to TRBJ1-5, with unresolved D. Trimming pared 3 bases from V and 2 bases from J, leaving 11 bases between. Germline V gene data show CDR1 as DFQATT and CDR2 as SNEGSKA (reference sequence). This CDR3 region has 14 residues. CDR3: CSASFHRGNQPQHF. The CDR3 DNA is TGCAGTGCTAGTTTCCATCGTGGCAATCAGCCCCAGCATTTT.

CDR3 sequence: CASSDRLAGGHLADTQYF. In DNA form, the CDR3 reads TGTGCCAGCAGTGATAGACTAGCGGGGGGGCATCTCGCAGATACGCAGTATTTT. The chain combines TRBV2 with TRBJ2-3, with 14 bases matching TRBD2. CDR3 length: 18 amino acids. V shed 3 bases and J 4 bases; nucleotides not matched to a gene: 9. CDR1 SNHLY and CDR2 FYNNEI come from the germline V gene. The full variable domain, its missing parts supplied by reference TRBV2 and TRBJ2-3, is EPEVTQTPSHQVTQMGQEVILRCVPISNHLYFYWYRQILGQKVEFLVSFYNNEISEKSEIFDDQFSVERPDGSNFTLKIRSTKLEDSAMYFCASSDRLAGGHLADTQYFGPGTRLTVL.